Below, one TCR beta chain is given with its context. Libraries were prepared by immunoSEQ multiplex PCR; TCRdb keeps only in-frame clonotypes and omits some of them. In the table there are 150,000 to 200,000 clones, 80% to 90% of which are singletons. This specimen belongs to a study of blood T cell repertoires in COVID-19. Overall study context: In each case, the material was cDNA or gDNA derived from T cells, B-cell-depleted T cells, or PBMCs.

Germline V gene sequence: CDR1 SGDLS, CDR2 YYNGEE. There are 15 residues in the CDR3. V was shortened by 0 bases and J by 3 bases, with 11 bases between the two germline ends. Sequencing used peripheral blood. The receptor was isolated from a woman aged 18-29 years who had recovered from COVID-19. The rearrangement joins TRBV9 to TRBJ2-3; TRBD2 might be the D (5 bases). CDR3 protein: CASSVVGLATDTQYF. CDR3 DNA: TGTGCCAGCAGCGTAGTTGGGCTAGCAACAGATACGCAGTATTTT.